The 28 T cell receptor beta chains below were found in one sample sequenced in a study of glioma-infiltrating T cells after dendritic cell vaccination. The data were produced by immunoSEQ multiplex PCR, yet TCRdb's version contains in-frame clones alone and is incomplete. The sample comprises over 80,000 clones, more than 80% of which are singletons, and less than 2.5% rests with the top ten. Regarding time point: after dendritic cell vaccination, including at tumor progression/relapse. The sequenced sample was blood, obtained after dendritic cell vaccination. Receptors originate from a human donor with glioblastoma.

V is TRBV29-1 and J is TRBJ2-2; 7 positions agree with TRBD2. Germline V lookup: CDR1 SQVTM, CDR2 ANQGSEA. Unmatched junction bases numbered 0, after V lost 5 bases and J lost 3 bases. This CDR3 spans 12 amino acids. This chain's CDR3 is CSVRGDTGELFF. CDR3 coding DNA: TGCAGCGTTCGGGGGGACACCGGGGAGCTGTTTTTT.

CDR3 sequence reads: CAIRELAGVGELFF. The DNA of the CDR3 is TGTGCCATCAGGGAACTAGCGGGAGTCGGGGAGCTGTTTTTT. The chain combines TRBV10-3 with TRBJ2-2, with 11 bases lining up with TRBD2. The CDR3 extends over 14 amino acids. Germline CDR1 reads ENHRY; CDR2 reads SYGVKD. The J segment lost 7 bases and the V segment lost 6 bases, leaving 4 bases of the junction unmatched.

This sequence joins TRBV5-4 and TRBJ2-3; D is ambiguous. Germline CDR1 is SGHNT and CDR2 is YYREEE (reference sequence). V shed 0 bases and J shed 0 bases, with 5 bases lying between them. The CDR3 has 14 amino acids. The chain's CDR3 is CASSLDSSTDTQYF. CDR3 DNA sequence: TGTGCCAGCAGCTTGGATAGCAGCACAGATACGCAGTATTTT.

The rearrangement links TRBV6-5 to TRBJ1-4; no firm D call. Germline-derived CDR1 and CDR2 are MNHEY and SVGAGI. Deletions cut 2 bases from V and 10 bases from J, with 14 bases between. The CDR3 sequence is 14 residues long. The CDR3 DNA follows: TGTGCCAGCAGTTACAGCGCCATGGAGGGAAAACTGTTTTTT. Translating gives CASSYSAMEGKLFF.

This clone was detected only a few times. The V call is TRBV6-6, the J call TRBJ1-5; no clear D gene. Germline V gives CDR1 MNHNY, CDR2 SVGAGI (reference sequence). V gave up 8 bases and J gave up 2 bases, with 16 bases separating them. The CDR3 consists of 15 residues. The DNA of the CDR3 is TGTGCCAGCTGTGGGCCGATAGGCGGCAATCAGCCCCAGCATTTT. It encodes CASCGPIGGNQPQHF.

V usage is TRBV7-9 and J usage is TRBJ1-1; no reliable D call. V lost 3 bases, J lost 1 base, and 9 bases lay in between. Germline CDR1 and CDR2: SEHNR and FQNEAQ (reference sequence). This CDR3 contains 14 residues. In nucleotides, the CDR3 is TGTGCCAGCAGCTTTTTGGGCCCGAACACTGAAGCTTTCTTT. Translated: CASSFLGPNTEAFF.

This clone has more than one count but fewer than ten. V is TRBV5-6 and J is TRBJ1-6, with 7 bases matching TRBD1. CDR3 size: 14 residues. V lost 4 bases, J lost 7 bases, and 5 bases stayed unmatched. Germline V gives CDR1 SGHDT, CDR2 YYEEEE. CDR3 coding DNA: TGTGCCAGCAGCCCGGGACAGAGAAATTCACCCCTCCACTTT. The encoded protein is CASSPGQRNSPLHF.

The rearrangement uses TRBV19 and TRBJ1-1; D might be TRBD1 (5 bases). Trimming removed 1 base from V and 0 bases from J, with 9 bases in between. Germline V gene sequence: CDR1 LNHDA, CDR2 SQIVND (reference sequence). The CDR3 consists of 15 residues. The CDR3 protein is CASSIANRLNTEAFF. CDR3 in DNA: TGTGCCAGTAGTATAGCAAACAGGTTGAACACTGAAGCTTTCTTT.

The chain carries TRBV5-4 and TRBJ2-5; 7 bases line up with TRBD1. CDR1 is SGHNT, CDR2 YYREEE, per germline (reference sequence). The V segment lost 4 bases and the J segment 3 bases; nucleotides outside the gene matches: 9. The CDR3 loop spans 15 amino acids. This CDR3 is CASSPTGTAKETQYF. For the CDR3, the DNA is TGTGCCAGCAGCCCAACCGGGACAGCCAAAGAGACCCAGTACTTC.

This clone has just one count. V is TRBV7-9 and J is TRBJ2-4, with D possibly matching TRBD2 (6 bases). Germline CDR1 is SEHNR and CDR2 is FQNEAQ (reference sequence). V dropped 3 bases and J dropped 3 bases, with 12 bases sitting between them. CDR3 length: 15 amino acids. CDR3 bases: TGTGCCAGCAGCTTTCTAGCGCAAGACAAAAACATTCAGTACTTC. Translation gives CASSFLAQDKNIQYF.

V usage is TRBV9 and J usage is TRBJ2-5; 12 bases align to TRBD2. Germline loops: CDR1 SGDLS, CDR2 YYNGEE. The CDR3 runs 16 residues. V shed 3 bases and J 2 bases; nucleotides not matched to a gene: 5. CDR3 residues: CASSGTSGVTQETQYF. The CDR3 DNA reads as TGTGCCAGCAGCGGGACTAGCGGGGTTACTCAAGAGACCCAGTACTTC. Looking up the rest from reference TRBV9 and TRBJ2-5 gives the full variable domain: DSGVTQTPKHLITATGQRVTLRCSPRSGDLSVYWYQQSLDQGLQFLIQYYNGEERAKGNILERFSAQQFPDLHSELNLSSLELGDSALYFCASSGTSGVTQETQYFGPGTRLLVL.

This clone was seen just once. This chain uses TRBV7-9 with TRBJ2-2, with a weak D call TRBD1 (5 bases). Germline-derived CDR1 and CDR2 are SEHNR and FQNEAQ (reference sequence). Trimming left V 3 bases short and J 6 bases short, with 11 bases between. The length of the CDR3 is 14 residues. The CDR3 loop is CASSLMQGSGELFF. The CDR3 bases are TGTGCCAGCAGCTTGATGCAGGGTTCCGGGGAGCTGTTTTTT.

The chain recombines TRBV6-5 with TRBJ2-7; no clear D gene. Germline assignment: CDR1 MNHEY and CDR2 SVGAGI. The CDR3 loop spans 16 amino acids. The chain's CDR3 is CASSYPPDSRCTSLHV. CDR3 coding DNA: TGTGCCAGCAGTTACCCTCCGGATAGCCGATGTACGAGCTTGCACGTC.

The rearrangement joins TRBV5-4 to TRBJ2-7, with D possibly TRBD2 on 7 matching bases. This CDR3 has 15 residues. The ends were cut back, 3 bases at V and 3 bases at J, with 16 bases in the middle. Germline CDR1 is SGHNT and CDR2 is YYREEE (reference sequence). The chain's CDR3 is CASSSGRGLGYEQYF. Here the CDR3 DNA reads TGTGCCAGCAGCTCCGGGCGGGGGCTTGGCTACGAGCAGTACTTC.

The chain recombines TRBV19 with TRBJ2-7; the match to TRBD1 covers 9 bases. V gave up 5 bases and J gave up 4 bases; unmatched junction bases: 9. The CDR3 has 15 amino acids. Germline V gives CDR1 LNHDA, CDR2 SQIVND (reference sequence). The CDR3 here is CASSFNRGRGYEQYF. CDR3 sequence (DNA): TGTGCCAGTAGTTTCAACAGGGGGCGCGGGTACGAGCAGTACTTC. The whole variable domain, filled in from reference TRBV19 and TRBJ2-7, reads DGGITQSPKYLFRKEGQNVTLSCEQNLNHDAMYWYRQDPGQGLRLIYYSQIVNDFQKGDIAEGYSVSREKKESFPLTVTSAQKNPTAFYLCASSFNRGRGYEQYFGPGTRLTVT.

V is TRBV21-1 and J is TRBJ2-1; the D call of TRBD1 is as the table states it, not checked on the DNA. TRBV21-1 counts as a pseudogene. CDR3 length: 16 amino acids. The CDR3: CASSLTFQGRMDEQFF. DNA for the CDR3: TGTGCCAGCAGCCTTACCTTCCAGGGGCGGATGGATGAGCAGTTCTTC.

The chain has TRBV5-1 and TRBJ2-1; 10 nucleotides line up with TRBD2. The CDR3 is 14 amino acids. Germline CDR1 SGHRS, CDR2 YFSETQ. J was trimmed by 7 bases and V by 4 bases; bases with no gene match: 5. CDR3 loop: CASSLEAGGNEQFF. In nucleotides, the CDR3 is TGCGCCAGCAGCCTAGAAGCGGGAGGGAATGAGCAGTTCTTC.

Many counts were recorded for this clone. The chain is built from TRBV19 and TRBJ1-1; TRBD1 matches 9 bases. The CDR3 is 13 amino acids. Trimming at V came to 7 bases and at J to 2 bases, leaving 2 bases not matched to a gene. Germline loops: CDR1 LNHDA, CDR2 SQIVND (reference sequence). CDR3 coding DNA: TGTGCCAGTATGGGACAGGGAAACACTGAAGCTTTCTTT. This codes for CASMGQGNTEAFF.

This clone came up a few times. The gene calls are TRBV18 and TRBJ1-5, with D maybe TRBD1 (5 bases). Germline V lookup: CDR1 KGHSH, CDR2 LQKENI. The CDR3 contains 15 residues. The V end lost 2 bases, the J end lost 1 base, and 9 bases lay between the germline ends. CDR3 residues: CASSPSTVSNQPQHF. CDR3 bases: TGTGCCAGCTCACCATCGACAGTGAGCAATCAGCCCCAGCATTTT. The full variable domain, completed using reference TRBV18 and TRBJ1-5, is NAGVMQNPRHLVRRRGQEARLRCSPMKGHSHVYWYRQLPEEGLKFMVYLQKENIIDESGMPKERFSAEFPKEGPSILRIQQVVRGDSAAYFCASSPSTVSNQPQHFGDGTRLSIL.

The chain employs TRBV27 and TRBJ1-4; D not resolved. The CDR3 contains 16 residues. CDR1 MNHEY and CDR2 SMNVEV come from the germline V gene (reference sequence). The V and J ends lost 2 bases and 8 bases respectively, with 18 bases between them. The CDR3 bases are TGTGCCAGCAGTTTAGGGGAGAGGCCCGCTTCGGAAAAACTGTTTTTT. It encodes CASSLGERPASEKLFF.

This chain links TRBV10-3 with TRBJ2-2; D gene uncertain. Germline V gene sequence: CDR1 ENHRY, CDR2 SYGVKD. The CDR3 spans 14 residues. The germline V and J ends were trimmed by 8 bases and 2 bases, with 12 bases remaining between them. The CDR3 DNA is TGTGCCATCGCTGACTGGGTAAACACCGGGGAGCTGTTTTTT. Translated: CAIADWVNTGELFF.

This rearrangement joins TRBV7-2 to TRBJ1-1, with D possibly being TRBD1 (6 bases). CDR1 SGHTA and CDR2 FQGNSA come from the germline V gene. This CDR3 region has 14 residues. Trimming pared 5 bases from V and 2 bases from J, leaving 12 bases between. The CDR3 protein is CASSAKGGNTEAFF. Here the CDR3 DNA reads TGTGCCAGCAGCGCAAAAGGGGGTAACACTGAAGCTTTCTTT.

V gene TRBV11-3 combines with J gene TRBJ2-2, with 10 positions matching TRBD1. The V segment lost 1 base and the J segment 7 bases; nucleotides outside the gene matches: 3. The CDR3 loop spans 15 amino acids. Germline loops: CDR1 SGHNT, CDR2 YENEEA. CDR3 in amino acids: CASSLAGQGIGELFF. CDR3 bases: TGTGCCAGCAGCTTAGCGGGACAGGGGATCGGGGAGCTGTTTTTT.

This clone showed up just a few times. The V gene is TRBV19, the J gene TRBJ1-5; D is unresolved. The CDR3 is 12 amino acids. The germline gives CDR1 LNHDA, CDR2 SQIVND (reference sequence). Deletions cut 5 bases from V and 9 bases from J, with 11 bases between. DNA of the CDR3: TGTGCCAGTAGTTTTGAGGTTGGGCCCCAGCATTTT. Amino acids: CASSFEVGPQHF.

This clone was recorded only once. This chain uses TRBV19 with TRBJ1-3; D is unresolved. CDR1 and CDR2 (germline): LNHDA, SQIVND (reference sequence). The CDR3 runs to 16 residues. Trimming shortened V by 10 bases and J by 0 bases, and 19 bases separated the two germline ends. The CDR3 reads CATRLEHMTSGNTIYF. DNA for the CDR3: TGTGCCACAAGACTTGAACACATGACCTCTGGAAACACCATATATTTT.

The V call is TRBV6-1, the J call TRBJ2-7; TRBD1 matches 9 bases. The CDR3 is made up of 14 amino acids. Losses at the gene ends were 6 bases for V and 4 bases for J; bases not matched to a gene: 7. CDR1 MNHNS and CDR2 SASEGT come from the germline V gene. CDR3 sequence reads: CASRRGTGLYEQYV. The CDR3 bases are TGTGCCAGCAGGAGGGGGACAGGGTTGTACGAGCAGTACGTC.

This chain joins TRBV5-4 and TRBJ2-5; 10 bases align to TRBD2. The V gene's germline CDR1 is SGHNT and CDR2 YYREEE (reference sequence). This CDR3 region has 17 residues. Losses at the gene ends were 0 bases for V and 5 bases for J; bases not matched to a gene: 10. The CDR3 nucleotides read TGTGCCAGCAGCTTGGGGCCTAGCGGGAGACGGGGGGAGACCCAGTACTTC. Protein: CASSLGPSGRRGETQYF.

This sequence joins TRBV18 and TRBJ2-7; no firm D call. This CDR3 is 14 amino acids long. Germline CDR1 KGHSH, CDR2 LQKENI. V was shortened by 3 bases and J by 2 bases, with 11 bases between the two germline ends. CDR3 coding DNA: TGTGCCAGCTCACCGGCCCATTTGACCTACGAGCAGTACTTC. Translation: CASSPAHLTYEQYF.